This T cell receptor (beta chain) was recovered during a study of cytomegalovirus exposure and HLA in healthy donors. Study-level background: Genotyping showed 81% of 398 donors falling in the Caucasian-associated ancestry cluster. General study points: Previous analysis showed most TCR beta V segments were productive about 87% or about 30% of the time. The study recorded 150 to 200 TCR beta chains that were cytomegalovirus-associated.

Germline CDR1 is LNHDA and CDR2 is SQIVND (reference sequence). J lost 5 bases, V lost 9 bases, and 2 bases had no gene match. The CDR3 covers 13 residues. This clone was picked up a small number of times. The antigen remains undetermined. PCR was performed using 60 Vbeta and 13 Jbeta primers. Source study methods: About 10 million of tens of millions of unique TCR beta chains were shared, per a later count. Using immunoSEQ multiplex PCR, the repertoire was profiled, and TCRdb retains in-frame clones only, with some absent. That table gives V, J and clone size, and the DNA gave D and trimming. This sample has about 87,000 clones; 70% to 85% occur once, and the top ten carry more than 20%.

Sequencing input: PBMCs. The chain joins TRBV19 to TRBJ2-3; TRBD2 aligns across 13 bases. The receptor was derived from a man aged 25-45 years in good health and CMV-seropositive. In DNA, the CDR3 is TGTGCCAGCCGGACTAGCGGGAGAGATACGCAGTATTTT. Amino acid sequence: CASRTSGRDTQYF.